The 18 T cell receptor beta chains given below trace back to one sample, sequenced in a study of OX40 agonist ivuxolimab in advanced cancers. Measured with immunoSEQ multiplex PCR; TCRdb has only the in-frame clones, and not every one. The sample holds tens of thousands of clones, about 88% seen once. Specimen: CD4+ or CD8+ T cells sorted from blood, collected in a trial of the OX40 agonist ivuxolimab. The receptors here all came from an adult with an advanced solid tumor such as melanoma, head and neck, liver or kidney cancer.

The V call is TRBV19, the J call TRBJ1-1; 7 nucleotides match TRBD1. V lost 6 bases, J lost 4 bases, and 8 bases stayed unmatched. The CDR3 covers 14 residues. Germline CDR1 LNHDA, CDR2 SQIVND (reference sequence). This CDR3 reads CASRLLDRATEAFF. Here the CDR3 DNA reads TGTGCCAGTAGACTACTTGACAGGGCCACTGAAGCTTTCTTT. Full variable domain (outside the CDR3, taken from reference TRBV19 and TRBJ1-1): DGGITQSPKYLFRKEGQNVTLSCEQNLNHDAMYWYRQDPGQGLRLIYYSQIVNDFQKGDIAEGYSVSREKKESFPLTVTSAQKNPTAFYLCASRLLDRATEAFFGQGTRLTVV.

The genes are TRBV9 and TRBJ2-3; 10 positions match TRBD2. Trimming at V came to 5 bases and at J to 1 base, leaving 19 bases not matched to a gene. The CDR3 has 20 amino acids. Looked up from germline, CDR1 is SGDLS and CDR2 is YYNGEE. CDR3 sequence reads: CASRINSPSGGFYRTDTQYF. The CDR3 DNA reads TGTGCCAGCAGGATAAACTCGCCTAGCGGGGGATTTTACCGCACAGATACGCAGTATTTT.

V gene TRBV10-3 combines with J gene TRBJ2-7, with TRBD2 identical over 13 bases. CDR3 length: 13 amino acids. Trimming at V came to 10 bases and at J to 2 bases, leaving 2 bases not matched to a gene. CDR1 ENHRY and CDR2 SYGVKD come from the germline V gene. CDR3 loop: CATGTSGTYEQYF. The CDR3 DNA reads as TGTGCCACCGGGACTAGCGGGACCTACGAGCAGTACTTC.

CDR3 sequence: CASSLSGVATDTQYF. Here the CDR3 DNA reads TGTGCCAGCAGCTTGTCGGGAGTTGCAACAGATACGCAGTATTTT. The chain couples TRBV7-3 to TRBJ2-3; maybe TRBD2 (6 bases). This CDR3 has 15 amino acids. V gave up 3 bases and J gave up 3 bases, with 13 bases separating them. Germline values: CDR1 SGHTA, CDR2 FQGTGA.

This CDR3 is CASSPGLARGEQFF. CDR3 nucleotide sequence: TGTGCCAGTAGTCCCGGGTTAGCTAGAGGTGAGCAGTTCTTC. The chain links TRBV19 to TRBJ2-1; D remains unclear. This CDR3 has 14 amino acids. Germline CDR1 reads LNHDA; CDR2 reads SQIVND (reference sequence). The V and J ends lost 5 bases and 9 bases respectively, with 17 bases between them.

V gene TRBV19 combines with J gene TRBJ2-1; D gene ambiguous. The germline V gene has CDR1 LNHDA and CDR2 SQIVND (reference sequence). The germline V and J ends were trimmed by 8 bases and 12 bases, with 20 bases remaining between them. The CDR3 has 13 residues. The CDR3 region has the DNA TGTGCCAGTGGACCTCCTGTGAGTGGTTCGCAGTTCTTC. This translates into CASGPPVSGSQFF. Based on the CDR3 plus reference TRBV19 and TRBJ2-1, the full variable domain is DGGITQSPKYLFRKEGQNVTLSCEQNLNHDAMYWYRQDPGQGLRLIYYSQIVNDFQKGDIAEGYSVSREKKESFPLTVTSAQKNPTAFYLCASGPPVSGSQFFGPGTRLTVL.

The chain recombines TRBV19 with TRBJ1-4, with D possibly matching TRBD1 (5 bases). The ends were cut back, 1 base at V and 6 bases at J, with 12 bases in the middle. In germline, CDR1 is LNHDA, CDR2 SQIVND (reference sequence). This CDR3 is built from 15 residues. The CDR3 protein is CASSIGAQGYEKLFF. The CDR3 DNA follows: TGTGCCAGTAGTATAGGAGCTCAGGGTTATGAAAAACTGTTTTTT.

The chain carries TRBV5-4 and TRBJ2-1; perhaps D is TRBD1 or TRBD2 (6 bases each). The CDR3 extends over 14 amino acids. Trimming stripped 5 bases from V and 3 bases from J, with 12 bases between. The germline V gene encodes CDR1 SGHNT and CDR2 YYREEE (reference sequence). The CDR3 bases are TGTGCCAGCAGTTGGCGGGGACACTACAATGAGCAGTTCTTC. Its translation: CASSWRGHYNEQFF.

Here the CDR3 DNA reads TGTGCCAGCAGCGATCGCCTCGGGACTAGCGGCACAGATACGCAGTATTTT. Its translation: CASSDRLGTSGTDTQYF. The rearrangement joins TRBV11-3 to TRBJ2-3, with 10 bases matching TRBD2. The CDR3 spans 17 residues. Trimming at V came to 5 bases and at J to 1 base, leaving 9 bases not matched to a gene. Germline-derived CDR1 and CDR2 are SGHNT and YENEEA.

The CDR3 sequence: CASSGGTYYNEQFF. The CDR3 DNA is TGTGCCAGCAGCGGGGGGACTTACTACAATGAGCAGTTCTTC. The chain recombines TRBV9 with TRBJ2-1; TRBD2 is a possible D gene (6 bases). The CDR3 is 14 residues long. Looked up from germline, CDR1 is SGDLS and CDR2 is YYNGEE. Trimming took off 3 bases at V and 3 bases at J, with 10 bases between the two ends. The full variable domain, completed using reference TRBV9 and TRBJ2-1, is DSGVTQTPKHLITATGQRVTLRCSPRSGDLSVYWYQQSLDQGLQFLIQYYNGEERAKGNILERFSAQQFPDLHSELNLSSLELGDSALYFCASSGGTYYNEQFFGPGTRLTVL.

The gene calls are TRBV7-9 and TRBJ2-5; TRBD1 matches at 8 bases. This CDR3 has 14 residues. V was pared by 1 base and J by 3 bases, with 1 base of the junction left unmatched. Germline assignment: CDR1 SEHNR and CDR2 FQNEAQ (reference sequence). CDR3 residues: CASSLGTGKETQYF. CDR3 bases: TGTGCCAGCAGCTTAGGGACAGGGAAAGAGACCCAGTACTTC.

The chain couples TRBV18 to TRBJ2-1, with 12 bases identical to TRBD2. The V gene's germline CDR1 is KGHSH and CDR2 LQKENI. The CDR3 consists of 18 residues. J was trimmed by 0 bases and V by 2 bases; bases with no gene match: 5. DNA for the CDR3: TGTGCCAGCTCACCAATCCCTAGCGGGAGGGCCTCCTACAATGAGCAGTTCTTC. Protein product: CASSPIPSGRASYNEQFF.

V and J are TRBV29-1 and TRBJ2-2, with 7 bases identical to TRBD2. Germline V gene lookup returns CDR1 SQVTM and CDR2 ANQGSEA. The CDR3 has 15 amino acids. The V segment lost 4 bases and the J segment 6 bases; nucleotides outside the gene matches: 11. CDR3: CSVATHGGIAGELFF. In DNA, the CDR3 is TGCAGCGTTGCCACCCACGGGGGGATAGCCGGGGAGCTGTTTTTT.

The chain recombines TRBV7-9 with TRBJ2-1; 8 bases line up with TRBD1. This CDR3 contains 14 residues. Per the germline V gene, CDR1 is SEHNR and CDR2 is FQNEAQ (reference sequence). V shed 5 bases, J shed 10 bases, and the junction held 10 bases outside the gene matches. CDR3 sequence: CASSMGLDREEQFF. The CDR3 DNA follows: TGTGCCAGCAGCATGGGGTTGGACAGGGAAGAGCAGTTCTTC.

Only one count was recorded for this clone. CDR3 sequence (DNA): TGTGCCAGCAGCCCGGGGGGGAAGAACACTGAAGCTTTCTTT. Translation: CASSPGGKNTEAFF. The chain links TRBV11-3 to TRBJ1-1; possible D gene TRBD1, 5 bases. Trimming removed 5 bases at V and 1 base at J, with 11 bases between. This CDR3 comprises 14 residues. CDR1 is SGHNT, CDR2 YENEEA, per germline.

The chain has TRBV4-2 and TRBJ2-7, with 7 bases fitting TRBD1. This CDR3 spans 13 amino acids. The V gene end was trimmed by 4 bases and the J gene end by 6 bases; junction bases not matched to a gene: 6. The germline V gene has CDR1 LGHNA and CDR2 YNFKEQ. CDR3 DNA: TGTGCCAGCAGCCGAGAGACAGGGACCGAGCAGTACTTC. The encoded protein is CASSRETGTEQYF.

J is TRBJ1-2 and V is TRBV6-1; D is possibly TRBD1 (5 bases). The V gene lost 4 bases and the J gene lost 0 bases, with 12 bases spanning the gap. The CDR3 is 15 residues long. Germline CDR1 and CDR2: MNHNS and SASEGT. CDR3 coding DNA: TGTGCCAGCAGTGCCGGACACTCCTCTAACTATGGCTACACCTTC. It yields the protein CASSAGHSSNYGYTF.

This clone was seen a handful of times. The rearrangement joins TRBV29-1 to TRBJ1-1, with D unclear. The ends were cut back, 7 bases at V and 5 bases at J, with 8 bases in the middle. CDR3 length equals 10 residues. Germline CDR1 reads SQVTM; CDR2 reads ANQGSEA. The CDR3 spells CSGFRTEAFF. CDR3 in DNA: TGCAGCGGCTTCCGAACTGAAGCTTTCTTT.